These T cell receptor beta chains were read from a single sample in a study of T cell responses to AZD1222 COVID-19 vaccine. The data were produced by immunoSEQ multiplex PCR, yet TCRdb's version contains in-frame clones alone and is incomplete. The sample lists over 110,000 clones, about 93% occurring once. The source material was peripheral blood, sampled on day 0 of AZD1222 vaccination. The receptors derive from an adult in good health. CDR3s leave out the opening cysteine and the closing phenylalanine or tryptophan.

TRBV19 | ASTPGGSRSSYNSPLH
TRBV12-3/TRBV12-4 | ASSLTRERPQH
TRBV25-1 | ASSATSGSYNEQF
TRBV4-3 | ASSQVNAGHSPLH
TRBV24-1 | ATSEGAQETQY
TRBV5-8 | ASSLGTGAPYTEAF
TRBV30 | AWSVQLEQF
TRBV6-5 | ASTRGGLNEKLF
TRBV10-3 | AISADRGGGYT
TRBV19 | ASRGTGVRHNYGYT
TRBV19 | ASSIDGTDNQPQH
TRBV7-9 | ASSFGGLGETQY
TRBV6-2/TRBV6-3 | ASSPRLAGAEQY